This entry concerns a single T cell receptor (beta chain). The germline CDR1 and CDR2 sequences are SGHTA and FQGTGA. This CDR3 has 15 amino acids. The ends lost 4 bases at V and 10 bases at J; junction bases unmatched: 7. In the authors' methods: Counts of nucleated cells, estimated from reference gene primer amplification, were obtained. Here immunoSEQ multiplex PCR was the method, and the copy in TCRdb shows in-frame clones only, minus some. V, J and clone size derive from that table, while D and trimming were established from the DNA sequence. The sample carries about 190,000 clones, more than 80% recorded once. This record belongs to a study of blood T cell repertoires in COVID-19. Study as a whole: Samples representing acute and convalescent COVID-19 were sourced from the United States, Italy and Spain. T cells, B-cell-depleted T cells, or PBMCs supplied cDNA or gDNA.

The material sequenced was peripheral blood. This clonotype was obtained from a man in his fifties with acute or convalescent COVID-19. J is TRBJ1-6 and V is TRBV7-3; 10 bases line up with TRBD1. CDR3 coding DNA: TGTGCCAGCAGCTGGGGGGGACAGGGGCAATCACCCCTCCACTTT. Translating gives CASSWGGQGQSPLHF.